These T cell receptor beta chains were read from a single sample in a study of CD4 T cells in relation to SARS-CoV-2 and coronaviruses. Their antigens are not known. Assay used: immunoSEQ multiplex PCR; TCRdb lists only in-frame clones, some missing. The sample records 20,000 to 25,000 clones, around 78% being singletons. The sequenced sample consisted of CD4+ T cells from PBMCs, cultured in vitro. Receptors were obtained from a human donor in good health. CDR3s include the opening cysteine and the closing phenylalanine or tryptophan. A D gene is named only where the DNA matches it firmly. A row's size may be missing; if present it is once, few, many or a size class.

>NA|TRBV4-1|TRBJ1-1|NA
CASKTGTHVIEAFF
TGCGCCAGCAAGACCGGGACACATGTTATTGAAGCTTTCTTT
>NA|TRBV7-9|TRBJ2-2|NA
CASSLVTPGLHTGELFF
TGTGCCAGCAGCTTAGTCACTCCAGGGCTACACACCGGGGAGCTGTTTTTT
>NA|TRBV28|TRBJ1-5|TRBD1
CASTIDRVNQPQHF
TGTGCCAGCACCATAGACAGGGTCAATCAGCCCCAGCATTTT
>NA|TRBV5-1|TRBJ1-5|TRBD1
CASQGGAFRRAQHF
TGCGCCAGCCAGGGGGGGGCCTTCAGGCGAGCCCAGCATTTT
>NA|TRBV28|TRBJ1-6|NA
CASSLPGQADSPLHF
TGTGCCAGCAGTTTGCCGGGACAAGCCGATTCACCCCTCCACTTT
>NA|TRBV19|TRBJ1-1|TRBD1
CASSIRGSTEAFF
TGTGCCAGTAGTATCAGGGGGAGCACTGAAGCTTTCTTT
>NA|TRBV6-5|TRBJ1-5|NA
CASSQQEDQPQHF
TGTGCCAGCAGTCAACAGGAAGATCAGCCCCAGCATTTT
>NA|TRBV9|TRBJ1-4|TRBD1
CASSARPGQGWGTNEKLFF
TGTGCCAGCAGCGCGCGCCCGGGACAGGGATGGGGGACTAATGAAAAACTGTTTTTT
>few|TRBV3-1/TRBV3-2|TRBJ1-2|NA
CASSQTLGSGYTF
TGTGCCAGCAGCCAAACCCTAGGGTCCGGCTACACCTTC
>NA|TRBV6-5|TRBJ2-7|TRBD2
CASTERLAGEYEQYF
TGTGCCAGCACCGAAAGACTAGCGGGAGAGTACGAGCAGTACTTC
>NA|TRBV7-2|TRBJ1-4|TRBD1
CASSRDRSPNEKLFF
TGTGCCAGCAGCCGGGACAGGTCTCCCAATGAAAAACTGTTTTTT
>NA|TRBV2|TRBJ2-3|TRBD1
CASSEPGGNEDTQYF
TGTGCCAGCAGTGAACCAGGGGGCAATGAAGATACGCAGTATTTT
>NA|TRBV19|TRBJ1-1|NA
CASSTPTGLNTEAFF
TGTGCCAGTAGTACACCCACTGGGCTGAACACTGAAGCTTTCTTT
>NA|TRBV11-2|TRBJ2-3|NA
CASSLDSVLADTQYF
TGTGCCAGCAGCTTAGATTCCGTCCTAGCGGATACGCAGTATTTT
>NA|TRBV19|TRBJ1-3|NA
CASSIGAPGGNTIYF
TGTGCCAGTAGTATCGGGGCCCCTGGAGGAAACACCATATATTTT
>NA|TRBV30|TRBJ2-7|TRBD2
CAWSVGTSGFSYEQYF
TGTGCCTGGAGTGTAGGGACTAGCGGATTCTCCTACGAGCAGTACTTC
>NA|TRBV4-1|TRBJ1-5|NA
CASSQPHRGADQPQHF
TGCGCCAGCAGCCAGCCCCATCGGGGGGCAGACCAGCCCCAGCATTTT
>once|TRBV5-8|TRBJ2-7|TRBD1
CASSLAPGQGNYEQYF
TGTGCCAGCAGCTTGGCACCGGGACAGGGGAACTACGAGCAGTACTTC
>once|TRBV7-9|TRBJ1-2|TRBD1
CASSLGQGFRGYTF
TGTGCCAGCAGCTTAGGACAGGGCTTTCGGGGCTACACCTTC
>NA|TRBV18|TRBJ2-1|TRBD2
CASSPPGLAGSNEQFF
TGTGCCAGCTCACCACCAGGACTAGCGGGGTCAAATGAGCAGTTCTTC
>once|TRBV6-5|TRBJ1-5|NA
CASRSGRDSNQPQHF
TGTGCCAGCCGCTCGGGGAGGGATAGCAATCAGCCCCAGCATTTT
>NA|TRBV7-3|TRBJ2-3|TRBD1
CASSLGQGEGTDTQYF
TGTGCCAGCAGCTTGGGACAGGGGGAGGGCACAGATACGCAGTATTTT
>NA|TRBV9|TRBJ2-1|NA
CASSVALSGYNEQFF
TGTGCCAGCAGCGTAGCCCTAAGCGGCTACAATGAGCAGTTCTTC
>NA|TRBV3-1/TRBV3-2|TRBJ2-2|TRBD1
CASSRGTGGARSNTGELFF
TGTGCCAGCAGCCGAGGGACAGGGGGCGCAAGGTCGAACACCGGGGAGCTGTTTTTT
>NA|TRBV18|TRBJ1-6|NA
CASSPPSGPSYNSPLHF
TGTGCCAGCTCACCACCTTCCGGTCCCTCCTATAATTCACCCCTCCACTTT
>NA|TRBV30|TRBJ2-2|NA
CAWSVPLPKGTGELFF
TGTGCCTGGAGTGTACCCCTCCCGAAGGGCACCGGGGAGCTGTTTTTT
>NA|TRBV2|TRBJ2-7|TRBD1
CASSWGTGVYEQYF
TGTGCCAGCAGCTGGGGGACAGGTGTCTACGAGCAGTACTTC
>few|TRBV2|TRBJ2-2|NA
CASRATVNTGELFF
TGTGCCAGCAGGGCAACGGTTAACACCGGGGAGCTGTTTTTT
>once|TRBV5-8|TRBJ2-5|NA
CASSLDTPAKTQYF
TGTGCCAGCAGCTTGGATACCCCGGCGAAGACCCAGTACTTC
>once|TRBV24-1|TRBJ1-4|NA
CATSDLGSQLFF
TGTGCCACCAGTGATTTGGGGAGTCAACTGTTTTTT
>NA|TRBV11-2|TRBJ2-1|TRBD2
CASSLTGTRPYNEQFF
TGTGCCAGCAGCTTGACCGGGACTAGGCCCTACAATGAGCAGTTCTTC
>NA|TRBV5-1|TRBJ2-7|TRBD1
CASSGTGGSLEQYF
TGCGCCAGCAGCGGGACAGGGGGGTCTCTCGAGCAGTACTTC